These T cell receptor beta chains were read from a single sample in a study of cytomegalovirus exposure and HLA in healthy donors. Sequencing used immunoSEQ multiplex PCR; TCRdb keeps in-frame clones, though not all of them. The sample has about 190,000 clones, approximately 88% seen once. The sequenced sample was PBMCs. The receptor set was obtained from a woman aged 50 to 65 in good health and CMV-seropositive. Each CDR3 is given with its conserved first and last residue. D genes are given only for firm matches.

TRBV5-1	TRBD2	TRBJ2-3	CASSSVAGGLGDTQYF	TGCGCCAGCAGCTCAGTAGCGGGGGGGCTTGGAGATACGCAGTATTTT
TRBV19	TRBD1	TRBJ1-5	CASSDRVGQPQHF	TGTGCCAGTAGTGACAGGGTGGGTCAGCCCCAGCATTTT
TRBV29-1	NA	TRBJ2-1	CSVESGTLYNEQFF	TGCAGCGTTGAATCCGGGACTCTATACAATGAGCAGTTCTTC
TRBV28	NA	TRBJ1-2	CASSFGAGSYGYTF	TGTGCCAGCAGTTTTGGGGCGGGGTCCTATGGCTACACCTTC
TRBV27	NA	TRBJ2-3	CASALGEFSTDTQYF	TGTGCCAGCGCCCTCGGAGAGTTTAGCACAGATACGCAGTATTTT
TRBV5-4	NA	TRBJ2-5	CASSLAGETQYF	TGTGCCAGCAGCTTGGCCGGGGAGACCCAGTACTTC
TRBV5-1	NA	TRBJ2-1	CASSLDGAGNEQFF	TGCGCCAGCAGCTTGGACGGAGCGGGCAATGAGCAGTTCTTC
TRBV7-2	NA	TRBJ2-7	CASSWTAGREQYF	TGTGCCAGCAGCTGGACGGCAGGGAGGGAGCAGTACTTC
TRBV15	TRBD2	TRBJ2-1	CATSRDLAGGGGEQFF	TGTGCCACCAGCAGAGATCTAGCGGGGGGAGGGGGTGAGCAGTTCTTC
TRBV18	NA	TRBJ1-2	CASSPPGQLANYGYTF	TGTGCCAGCTCACCACCGGGGCAGCTTGCTAACTATGGCTACACCTTC
TRBV27	TRBD1	TRBJ1-2	CASSSTGATYGYTF	TGTGCCAGCAGTTCGACAGGGGCGACTTATGGCTACACCTTC
TRBV15	NA	TRBJ1-5	CATSSGQSYSNQPQHF	TGTGCCACCAGCAGTGGACAGTCGTATAGCAATCAGCCCCAGCATTTT
TRBV6-1	NA	TRBJ2-7	CAIEIGVGSYEQYF	TGTGCCATCGAGATAGGGGTCGGGTCCTACGAGCAGTACTTC
TRBV7-9	NA	TRBJ1-6	CSSSPTTGRLNSPLHF	TGTTCCAGCAGCCCTACCACAGGGAGACTAAATTCACCCCTCCACTTT
TRBV6-4	TRBD2	TRBJ2-1	CASSQLAGDYNEQFF	TGTGCCAGCAGCCAACTAGCGGGGGACTACAATGAGCAGTTCTTC